The clone carrying this T cell receptor (beta chain) qualifies as medium-sized. Its specificity is unknown. Cultured CD4+ T-cell DNA underwent Oncomine TCR Beta short-read sequencing. The source of extracted genomic DNA was cultured CD4+ T cells. TCRdb itself ran the PCR reads through MiXCR, one entry per CDR3 protein. Of about 9,900 distinct CDR3 sequences listed, 30% to 35% are singletons. The germline V gene encodes CDR1 SNHLY and CDR2 FYNNEI. This CDR3 region has 12 residues. V was clipped by 8 bases and J by 4 bases, with 12 bases between them. The entry originates in a study of vaccination and CD4 T cells after COVID-19. Study overall: Subjects got two shots of BNT162b2 or mRNA-1273 vaccine.

Treatment described: roughly 11-day PBMC culture with coronavirus spike peptide pools or control peptides (ViraFEST assay). Ahead of the COVID-19 pandemic (2011-2018), the CD4+ T cells of the unexposed donor were collected. This receptor was identified in a human donor in good health. What was sequenced was CD4+ T cells from blood, cultured in vitro. The rearrangement joins TRBV2 to TRBJ2-7; D is unresolved. The CDR3 region is CASGPREYEQYF. CDR3 coding DNA: TGTGCCAGCGGGCCTAGGGAATACGAGCAGTACTTC.